This T cell receptor (beta chain) was identified during a study of radiotherapy plus CTLA-4 blockade in lung cancer. TCRdb keeps only in-frame clones here, not all; method: immunoSEQ multiplex PCR. This sample has some 15,000 clones, with 87% found just once. This material consisted of peripheral blood, taken from a patient treated with radiotherapy plus ipilimumab. This TCR derives from a human donor with non-small cell lung cancer that progressed on radiotherapy plus ipilimumab. Some clones in this sample may be carry-over from other donors' samples.

The CDR3 reads CASSRDRSYEQYF. CDR3 DNA sequence: TGTGCCAGCAGCCGGGACAGATCCTACGAGCAGTACTTC. The rearrangement links TRBV14 to TRBJ2-7; 7 nucleotides line up with TRBD1. Unmatched junction bases numbered 1, after V lost 4 bases and J lost 1 base. Per germline, CDR1 SGHDN and CDR2 FVKESK. This CDR3 spans 13 amino acids.